This T cell receptor beta chain emerged from a study of CD8 T cells in ankylosing spondylitis. Study results and caveats: Significantly higher representation of disease-linked clones was reported for matched ankylosing spondylitis synovial fluid.

In germline, CDR1 is LGHDT, CDR2 YNNKEL (reference sequence). Trimming stripped 0 bases from V and 0 bases from J, with 16 bases between. The CDR3 contains 18 residues. This clonotype occurred many times. Its antigen is unidentified. Via MiXCR, TCRdb re-called the 5' RACE reads, giving one row per CDR3 protein. The table includes roughly 160,000 distinct CDR3 sequences, approximately 10% detected once. The sequence was obtained from a female donor with ankylosing spondylitis or in good health (not recorded which). Material: blood, either unsorted or a sorted T cell fraction (not recorded which). The J gene is TRBJ2-3, the V gene TRBV3-1; D call uncertain. CDR3 coding DNA: TGTGCCAGCAGCCAAGACCAAGCGAGCGCAACTAGCACAGATACGCAGTATTTT. It yields the protein CASSQDQASATSTDTQYF.